This TCR beta chain was sequenced during a study of beta chain features in type 1 diabetes. Study in general: Examined across all samples were about 110,000,000 sorted cells.

Expressed TCRB transcripts were sequenced because the isolated RNA had all been reverse transcribed beforehand. Data came from immunoSEQ multiplex PCR; TCRdb stores just in-frame clones and leaves some out. The table has some 45,000 clones, under 65% seen once. Central memory, naive, regulatory and stem cell-like memory CD4+ cells were sorted by CD45RO/CCR7/CD25/CD127/CD95/CD27. With respect to this clone: What it recognizes is unknown.

Points from the study as a whole: The study left unresolved whether HLA type influences TCRB rearrangement.

The sample was Tregs from blood. This receptor was identified in a woman between 18 and 29 years old in good health.

In DNA form, the CDR3 reads TGTGCCAGCAGCCCGGACAGGGGGCAGGCCGGGGAGCTGTTTTTT. As protein: CASSPDRGQAGELFF. J is TRBJ2-2 and V is TRBV7-9; the match to TRBD1 covers 11 bases. The CDR3 spans 15 residues. V shed 5 bases and J 6 bases; nucleotides not matched to a gene: 5. Germline V gene sequence: CDR1 SEHNR, CDR2 FQNEAQ (reference sequence).